Given below is one TCR beta chain in context. Method: immunoSEQ multiplex PCR; TCRdb's copy keeps in-frame clones and lacks some. The table has about 240,000 clones, roughly 80% seen once. This specimen comes from a study of blood T cell repertoires in COVID-19. Across the whole study: Sites across the United States, Italy and Spain contributed samples from acute and convalescent COVID-19. T cells, B-cell-depleted T cells, or PBMCs supplied cDNA or gDNA.

The V and J ends lost 6 bases and 6 bases respectively, with 18 bases between them. There are 15 residues in the CDR3. Germline CDR1 reads LNHDA; CDR2 reads SQIVND (reference sequence). Sequenced input: peripheral blood. The chain uses TRBV19 and TRBJ1-5, with D perhaps matching TRBD1 (6 bases). This TCR was recovered from a woman aged 80 or older with COVID-19, enrolled during active disease. The CDR3, as DNA: TGTGCCAGTAGCCCCGGGACTAGGGGGGTTCAGCCCCAGCATTTT. This gives the protein CASSPGTRGVQPQHF.